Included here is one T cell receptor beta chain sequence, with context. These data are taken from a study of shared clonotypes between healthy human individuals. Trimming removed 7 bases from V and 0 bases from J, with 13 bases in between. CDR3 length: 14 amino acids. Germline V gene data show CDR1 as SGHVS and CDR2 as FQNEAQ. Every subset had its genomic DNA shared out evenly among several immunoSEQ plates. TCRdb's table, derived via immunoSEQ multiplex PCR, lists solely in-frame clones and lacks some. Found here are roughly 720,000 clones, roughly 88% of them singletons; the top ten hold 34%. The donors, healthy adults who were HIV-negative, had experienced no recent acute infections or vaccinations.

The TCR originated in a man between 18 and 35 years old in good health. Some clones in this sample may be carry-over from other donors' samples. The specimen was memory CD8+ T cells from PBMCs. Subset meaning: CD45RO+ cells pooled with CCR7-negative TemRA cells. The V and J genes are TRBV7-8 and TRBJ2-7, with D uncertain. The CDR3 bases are TGTGCCAGCACCAATCCTTACCGCTCCTACGAGCAGTACTTC. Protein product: CASTNPYRSYEQYF.